The TCR beta chain under discussion was sequenced for a study of control samples from healthy donors and cancer patients (TCRdb year 2020). CDR1 and CDR2, per the germline V gene, are MNHNS and SASEGT. The junction shows trimming of 2 bases on V and 9 bases on J, plus 11 bases between the germline ends. The CDR3 numbers 14 residues from cysteine through phenylalanine. Only CDR3 DNA remains: 42 bases, in frame from the first base. A few counts support this clone. The antigen it recognizes is unknown. Per-nucleotide qualities are absent, and no much larger clonotype sits a single base away. Libraries were made using the immunoSEQ multiplex PCR assay. Held by TCRdb, this immuneACCESS table contains in-frame sequences only and omits some clones. Under half of the omission traces to an unresolved V gene where checked; the cause of the rest is unknown. The sample profile shows 150,000 or so clones; 93% of them were found once. Around 2.5% of the sample lies in the top ten.

The chain uses TRBV6-1 and TRBJ1-6; the D gene remains uncertain. This sequence originates from a man aged 50 to 59 in good health. Input material: blood. The sequence in DNA is TGTGCCAGCAGTGAATATGACGAGGTTTCACCCCTCCACTTT. The translation is CASSEYDEVSPLHF.